These 2 T cell receptor beta chains came from one sample sequenced in a study of blood T cell repertoires in COVID-19. Here immunoSEQ multiplex PCR was the method, and the copy in TCRdb shows in-frame clones only, minus some. The table shows about 73,000 clones, with about 88% occurring only once. The specimen sequenced was peripheral blood. The receptors were gathered from an elderly man with acute or convalescent COVID-19.

CDR3 in DNA: TGCAGCGTTCCCGTCGACAGGGGGTCGGGCTACACCTTC. Encoded protein: CSVPVDRGSGYTF. This sequence joins TRBV29-1 and TRBJ1-2, with 9 bases that match TRBD1. Germline CDR1 reads SQVTM; CDR2 reads ANQGSEA. The CDR3 has 13 residues. V shed 5 bases, J shed 8 bases, and the junction held 9 bases outside the gene matches.

The chain combines TRBV5-6 with TRBJ2-1; no reliable D call. The germline V gene encodes CDR1 SGHDT and CDR2 YYEEEE. V lost 4 bases, J lost 0 bases, and 14 bases lay in between. The CDR3 totals 16 residues. The CDR3 nucleotides are TGTGCCAGCAGCCCGGTCCCCACGGGCTCCTACAATGAGCAGTTCTTC. The encoded protein is CASSPVPTGSYNEQFF.